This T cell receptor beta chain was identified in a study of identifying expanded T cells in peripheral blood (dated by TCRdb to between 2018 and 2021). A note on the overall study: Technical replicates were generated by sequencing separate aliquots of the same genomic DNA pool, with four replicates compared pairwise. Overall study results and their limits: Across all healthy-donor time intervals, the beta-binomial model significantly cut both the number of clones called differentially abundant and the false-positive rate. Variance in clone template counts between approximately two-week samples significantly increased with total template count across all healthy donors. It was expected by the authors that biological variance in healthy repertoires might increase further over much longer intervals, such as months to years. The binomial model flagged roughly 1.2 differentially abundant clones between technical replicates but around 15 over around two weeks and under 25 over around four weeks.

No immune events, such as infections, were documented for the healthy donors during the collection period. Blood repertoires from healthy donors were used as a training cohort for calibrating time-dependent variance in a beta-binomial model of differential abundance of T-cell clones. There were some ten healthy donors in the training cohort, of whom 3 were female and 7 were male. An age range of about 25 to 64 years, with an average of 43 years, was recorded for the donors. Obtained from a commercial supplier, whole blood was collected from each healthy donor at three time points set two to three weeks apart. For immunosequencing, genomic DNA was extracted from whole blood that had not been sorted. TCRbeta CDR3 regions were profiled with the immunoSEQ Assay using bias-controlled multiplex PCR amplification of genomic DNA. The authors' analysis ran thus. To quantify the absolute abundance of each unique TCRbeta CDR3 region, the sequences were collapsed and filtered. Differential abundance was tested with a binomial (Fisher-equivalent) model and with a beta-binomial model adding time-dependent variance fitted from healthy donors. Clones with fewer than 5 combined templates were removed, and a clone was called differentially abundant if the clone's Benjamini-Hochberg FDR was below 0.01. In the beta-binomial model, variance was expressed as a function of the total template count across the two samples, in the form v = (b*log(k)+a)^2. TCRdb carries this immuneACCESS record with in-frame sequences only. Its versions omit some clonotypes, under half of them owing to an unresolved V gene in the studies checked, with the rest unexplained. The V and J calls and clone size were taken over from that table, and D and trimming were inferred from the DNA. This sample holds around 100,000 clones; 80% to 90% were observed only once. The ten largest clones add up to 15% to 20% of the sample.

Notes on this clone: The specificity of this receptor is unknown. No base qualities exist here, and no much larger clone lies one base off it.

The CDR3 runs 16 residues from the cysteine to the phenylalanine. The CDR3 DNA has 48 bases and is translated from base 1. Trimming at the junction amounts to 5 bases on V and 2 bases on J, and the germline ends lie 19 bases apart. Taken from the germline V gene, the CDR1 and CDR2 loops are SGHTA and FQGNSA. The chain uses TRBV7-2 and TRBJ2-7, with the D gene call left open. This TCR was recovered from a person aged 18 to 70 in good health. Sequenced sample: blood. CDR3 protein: CASSPKSGRTTYEQYF. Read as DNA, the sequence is TGTGCCAGCAGCCCAAAATCAGGACGGACGACCTACGAGCAGTACTTC.